The clone carrying this TCR beta chain has at least ten counts. Its antigen is unknown. Patients had received no treatment of any kind before thyroid surgery. The source of the sample is a study of metastatic and nonmetastatic thyroid tumors. Study-wide context: From malignant and benign thyroid patients, repertoires in blood and in tumor or nodule tissue were compared.

V was shortened by 5 bases and J by 1 base, with 5 bases between the two germline ends. The germline CDR1 and CDR2 sequences are SGHTA and FQGTGA. The CDR3 runs to 13 residues. As originally analysed: For papillary thyroid cancer, a distant-metastasis classifier was constructed from CDR3 differences observed across clinicopathological groups. TCRdb recomputed clones from the PCR reads via MiXCR. TCRdb, not the original authors, processed these V and J calls. Of about 45,000 clones in the sample, roughly 3.9% were seen once. Study-level findings and limits: Versus benign nodules, malignant thyroid tumors reportedly had significantly higher TCR beta diversity, in blood and tumor.

The origin of this receptor is a female donor with papillary thyroid cancer or a benign thyroid nodule (not recorded which). Some clones in this sample may be carry-over from other donors' samples. V and J are TRBV7-3 and TRBJ2-2; D gene unclear. The material sequenced was blood. The CDR3 here is CASSQKNTGELFF. In nucleotides, the CDR3 is TGTGCCAGCAGCCAAAAGAACACCGGGGAGCTGTTTTTT.